One T cell receptor beta chain is described in this entry. CDR1 is SGHVS and CDR2 is FNYEAQ in the germline V gene. The CDR3 contains 15 residues. V lost 8 bases and J lost 2; bases outside the gene matches: 6. This sample was taken from a study of lymphopenia after photon versus proton radiotherapy. TCRdb keeps only in-frame clones here, not all; method: immunoSEQ multiplex PCR. The sample has 77,000 or so clones; around four fifths are singletons. V and J are TRBV7-6 and TRBJ2-1; 10 positions match TRBD2. Material: peripheral blood, obtained from a patient treated with proton-based radiotherapy. The TCR sequence derives from a man in his sixties with pancreatic cancer. The DNA for the CDR3 is TGTGCCAGCGCCCAAAGCGGGAGGGCCTACAATGAGCAGTTCTTC. Translated, it gives CASAQSGRAYNEQFF.